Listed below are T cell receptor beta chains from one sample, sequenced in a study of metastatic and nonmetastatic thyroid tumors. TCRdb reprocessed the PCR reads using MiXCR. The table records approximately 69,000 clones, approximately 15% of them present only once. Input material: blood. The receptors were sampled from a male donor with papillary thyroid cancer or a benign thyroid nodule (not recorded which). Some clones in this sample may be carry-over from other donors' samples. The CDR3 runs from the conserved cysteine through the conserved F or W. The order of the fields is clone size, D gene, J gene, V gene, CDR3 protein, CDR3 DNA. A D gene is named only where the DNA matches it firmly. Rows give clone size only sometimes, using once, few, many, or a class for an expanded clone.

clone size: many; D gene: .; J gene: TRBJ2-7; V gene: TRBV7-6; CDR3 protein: CASGMGPSYEQYF; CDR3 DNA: TGTGCCAGCGGCATGGGGCCCTCCTACGAGCAGTACTTC
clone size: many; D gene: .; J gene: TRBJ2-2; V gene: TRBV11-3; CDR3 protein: CASSLGYGPGSGELFF; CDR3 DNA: TGTGCCAGCAGCTTAGGATATGGGCCGGGATCCGGGGAGCTGTTTTTT
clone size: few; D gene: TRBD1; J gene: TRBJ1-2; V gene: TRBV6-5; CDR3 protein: CASSYLGTGNYFYTF; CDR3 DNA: TGTGCCAGCAGTTACCTCGGGACAGGGAACTATTTCTACACCTTC
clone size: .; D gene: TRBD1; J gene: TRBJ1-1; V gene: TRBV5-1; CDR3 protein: CASSLGQGRFYTEAFF; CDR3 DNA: TGCGCCAGCAGCTTGGGACAGGGCCGGTTTTACACTGAAGCTTTCTTT
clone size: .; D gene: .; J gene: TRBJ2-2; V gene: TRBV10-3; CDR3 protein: CAISESGTSNTGELFF; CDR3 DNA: TGTGCCATCAGTGAGTCTGGGACGTCGAACACCGGGGAGCTGTTTTTT
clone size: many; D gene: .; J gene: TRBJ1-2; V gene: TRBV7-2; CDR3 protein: CASSLVPGVDYGYTF; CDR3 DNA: TGTGCCAGCAGCTTAGTCCCGGGGGTGGACTATGGCTACACCTTC
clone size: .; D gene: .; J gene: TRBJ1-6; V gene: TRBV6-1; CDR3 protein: CASSEAVSQGYSPLHF; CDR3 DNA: TGTGCCAGCAGTGAAGCGGTATCCCAAGGGTATTCACCCCTCCACTTT
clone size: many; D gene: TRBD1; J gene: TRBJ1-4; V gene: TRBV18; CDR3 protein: CASSPQGATNEKLFF; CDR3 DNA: TGTGCCAGCTCACCGCAGGGGGCAACTAATGAAAAACTGTTTTTT
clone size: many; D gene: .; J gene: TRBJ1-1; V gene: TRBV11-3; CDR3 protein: CASSLELGTEAFF; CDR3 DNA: TGTGCCAGCAGCCTCGAACTGGGTACTGAAGCTTTCTTT
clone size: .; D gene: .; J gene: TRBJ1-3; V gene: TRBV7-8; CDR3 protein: CASSLNSGNGNTIYF; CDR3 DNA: TGTGCCAGCAGCCTCAACAGTGGCAATGGAAACACCATATATTTT
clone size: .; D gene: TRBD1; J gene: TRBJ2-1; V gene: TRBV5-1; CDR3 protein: CASSFLRDRDYNEQFF; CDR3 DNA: TGCGCCAGCAGCTTCTTAAGGGACAGGGACTACAATGAGCAGTTCTTC
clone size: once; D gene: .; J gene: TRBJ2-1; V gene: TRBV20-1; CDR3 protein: CSAIVLTYNEQFF; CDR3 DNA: TGCAGTGCTATAGTCCTGACCTACAATGAGCAGTTCTTC
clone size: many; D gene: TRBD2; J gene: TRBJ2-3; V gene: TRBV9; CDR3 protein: CASSGTSFAVTQYF; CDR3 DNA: TGTGCCAGCAGCGGGACTAGCTTTGCGGTTACGCAGTATTTT
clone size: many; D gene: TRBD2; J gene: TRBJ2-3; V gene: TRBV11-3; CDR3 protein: CASSLGVAGVGPDTQYF; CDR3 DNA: TGTGCCAGCAGCTTAGGAGTAGCGGGAGTCGGACCAGATACGCAGTATTTT
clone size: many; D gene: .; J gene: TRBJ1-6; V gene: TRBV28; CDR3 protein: CASSPIRAPHSPLHF; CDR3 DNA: TGTGCCAGCAGCCCTATTCGGGCCCCCCATTCACCCCTCCACTTT
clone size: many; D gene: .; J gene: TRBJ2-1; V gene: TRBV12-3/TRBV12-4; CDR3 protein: CASSFTGRSYNEQFF; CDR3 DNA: TGTGCCAGCAGTTTCACAGGGAGATCCTACAATGAGCAGTTCTTC
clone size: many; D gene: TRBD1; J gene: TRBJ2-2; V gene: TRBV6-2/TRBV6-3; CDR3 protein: CASSYPGQGTGELFF; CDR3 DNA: TGTGCCAGCAGTTACCCGGGACAGGGAACCGGGGAGCTGTTTTTT
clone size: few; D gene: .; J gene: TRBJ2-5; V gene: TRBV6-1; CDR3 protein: CASIQLQWGPQYF; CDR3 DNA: TGTGCCAGCATTCAATTACAGTGGGGGCCCCAGTACTTC
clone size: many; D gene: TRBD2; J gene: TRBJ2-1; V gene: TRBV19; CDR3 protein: CASSATSGSFQAYNEQFF; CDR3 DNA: TGTGCCAGTAGCGCTACTAGCGGGAGTTTTCAAGCCTACAATGAGCAGTTCTTC
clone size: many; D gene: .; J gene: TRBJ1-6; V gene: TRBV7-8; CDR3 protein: CASSFRQSGSPLHF; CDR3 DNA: TGTGCCAGCAGCTTCCGACAGTCGGGGTCACCCCTCCACTTT
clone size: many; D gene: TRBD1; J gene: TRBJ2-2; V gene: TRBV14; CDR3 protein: CASSHPNPGQTNTGELFF; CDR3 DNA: TGTGCCAGCAGCCACCCGAATCCGGGACAGACGAACACCGGGGAGCTGTTTTTT
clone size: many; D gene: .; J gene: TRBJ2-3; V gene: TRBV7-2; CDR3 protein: CASSSTKATQYF; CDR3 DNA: TGTGCCAGCAGCTCAACTAAGGCGACGCAGTATTTT
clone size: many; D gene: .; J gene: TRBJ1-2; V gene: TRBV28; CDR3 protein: CASSPPWGEGYTF; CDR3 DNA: TGTGCCAGCAGTCCTCCCTGGGGGGAAGGCTACACCTTC
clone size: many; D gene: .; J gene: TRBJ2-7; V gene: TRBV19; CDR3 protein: CASSIYQGEQYF; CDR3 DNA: TGTGCCAGTAGTATCTACCAGGGCGAGCAGTACTTC
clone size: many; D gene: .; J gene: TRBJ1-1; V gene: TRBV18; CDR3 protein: CASSRQSGIDTEAFF; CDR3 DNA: TGTGCCAGCTCACGCCAGTCAGGTATCGACACTGAAGCTTTCTTT
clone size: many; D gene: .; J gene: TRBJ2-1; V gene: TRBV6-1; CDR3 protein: CASSLLATSYNEQFF; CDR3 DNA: TGTGCCAGCAGTCTATTAGCGACCTCCTACAATGAGCAGTTCTTC
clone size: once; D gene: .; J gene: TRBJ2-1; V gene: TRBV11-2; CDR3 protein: CASSLDRSYNEQFF; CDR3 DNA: TGTGCCAGCAGCTTAGACAGATCCTACAACGAGCAGTTCTTC
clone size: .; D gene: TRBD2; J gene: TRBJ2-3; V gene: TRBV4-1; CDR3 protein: CASSQDSLLAGGTSSTDTQYF; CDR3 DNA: TGCGCCAGCAGCCAAGATTCGCTACTAGCGGGAGGCACATCTAGCACAGATACGCAGTATTTT
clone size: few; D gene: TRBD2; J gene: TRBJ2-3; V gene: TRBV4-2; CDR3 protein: CASRHGTSGTGTDTQYF; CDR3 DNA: TGTGCCAGCAGACATGGGACTAGCGGTACGGGCACAGATACGCAGTATTTT
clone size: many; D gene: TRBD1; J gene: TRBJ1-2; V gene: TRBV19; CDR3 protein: CASSIDLGQGYGYTF; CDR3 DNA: TGTGCCAGTAGTATAGATCTCGGACAGGGATATGGCTACACCTTC
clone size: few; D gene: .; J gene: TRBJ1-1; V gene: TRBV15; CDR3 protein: CATSGSFYTEALF; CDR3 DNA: TGTGCCACCAGCGGAAGCTTCTACACTGAAGCTTTATTT
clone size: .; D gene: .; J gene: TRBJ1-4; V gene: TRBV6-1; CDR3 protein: CATKGLKQGLHEKLLF; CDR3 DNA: TGTGCCACCAAGGGCCTAAAACAGGGACTGCACGAAAAACTGCTTTTT
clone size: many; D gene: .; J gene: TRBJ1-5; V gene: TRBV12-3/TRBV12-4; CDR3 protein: CASSFRQANQPQHF; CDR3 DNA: TGTGCCAGCAGTTTCCGACAGGCCAATCAGCCCCAGCATTTT